This TCR beta chain is drawn from a study of blood T cells in healthy people across ages. The use of a sample-barcoded 5' primer and a J-beta primer mix characterized a second PCR of roughly 7 to 11 cycles. Each CDR3 protein is one row after TCRdb ran MiXCR on the 5' RACE reads. The sample comprises approximately 810,000 distinct CDR3 sequences, roughly 26% of which are singletons, and approximately 15% rests with the top ten. There are 15 residues in the CDR3. J lost 9 bases, V lost 0 bases, and 8 bases had no gene match. Germline values: CDR1 SGDLS, CDR2 YYNGEE. The sample holds many counts of this clonotype. Antigen: not known. Study observations and caveats: Estimates of total diversity, which came from one million sequenced T cells, were considered to be underestimates.

The TCR originated in a woman of 80 years or more in good health. The chain combines TRBV9 with TRBJ2-1; TRBD2 agrees at 8 bases. The sample taken for sequencing was blood. The CDR3 region is CASSVAVAGGSEQFF. The CDR3, as DNA: TGTGCCAGCAGCGTAGCGGTGGCGGGGGGAAGTGAGCAGTTCTTC.